The 17 T cell receptor gamma chains reported below all come from one sample, sequenced in a study of gamma-delta T cells after stem cell transplantation. TCRdb re-called the RT-PCR reads via CATT. The sample has approximately 200 gamma-chain clones; roughly 18% are singletons. The sequencing input was gamma-delta T cells. Receptors were obtained from a human donor. It is not recorded whose cells these are; they may come from a transplant donor.

This clone rates as hyperexpanded (1% or more). Other DNA sequences from this sample encode an identical CDR3 as well. The gene calls are TRGV9 and TRGJP. Trimming removed 0 bases from V and 6 bases from J; junction bases left unmatched: 5. There are 17 residues in the CDR3. Germline CDR1 and CDR2: GITISATS and ISYDGTV (reference sequence). CDR3 residues: CALWEVLGELGKKIKVF. The DNA of the CDR3 is TGTGCCTTGTGGGAGGTGTTGGGAGAGTTGGGCAAAAAAATCAAGGTATTT.

This clone was detected a few times. The genes are TRGV9 and TRGJP. Here the J gene came from matching the DNA to germline, since TCRdb omits it. With 3 bases clipped from V and 8 bases from J, the junction kept 4 bases outside the gene matches. The germline CDR1 and CDR2 sequences are GITISATS and ISYDGTV (reference sequence). The CDR3 is 15 amino acids. The CDR3 DNA sequence: TGTGCCTTGTGGGAGAAGCAGTTGGGCAAAAAAATCAAGGTATTT. The encoded protein is CALWEKQLGKKIKVF.

Comment on this clone: A read error may be the cause here, since a much bigger clone is one base away. Other DNA sequences in the sample encode the same CDR3. V is TRGV9 and J is TRGJP. TCRdb supplies no J gene; here it was assigned by aligning the nucleotide sequence to germline. The germline V gene has CDR1 GITISATS and CDR2 ISYDGTV (reference sequence). This CDR3 spans 21 amino acids. Here the CDR3 DNA reads TGTGCTTTGTGGGAGGTGCCGAGATATAGAGGTGGGAAGTTGGGCAAAAAAATCAAGGTATTT. Translation gives CALWEVPRYRGGKLGKKIKVF.

This clone is termed large. V gene TRGV9 combines with J gene TRGJP. TCRdb does not report a J gene; here it was assigned by matching the DNA to germline references. V was clipped by 5 bases and J by 7 bases; unmatched bases: 5. Germline loops: CDR1 GITISATS, CDR2 ISYDGTV (reference sequence). The length of the CDR3 is 15 residues. This chain's CDR3 is CALWVLELGKKIKVF. CDR3 coding DNA: TGTGCCTTGTGGGTTTTGGAGTTGGGCAAAAAAATCAAGGTATTT.

This clone was found a few times. This sequence may be a read error, since a much larger clone differs from it by one base. In the same sample, other DNA sequences code for this CDR3. Here the CDR3 DNA reads TGTGCCTTGTGGGAGGTGCTGGAGTTGGGCAAAAAAATCAAGGTATTT. Translated, it gives CALWEVLELGKKIKVF. The chain couples TRGV9 to TRGJP. Assignment of the J gene here rests on matching the DNA to germline, because TCRdb gives none. The CDR3 sequence is 16 residues long. V shed 0 bases and J 7 bases; nucleotides not matched to a gene: 3. Germline assignment: CDR1 GITISATS and CDR2 ISYDGTV (reference sequence).

This clone is hyperexpanded in the sample. Other DNA sequences in this specimen translate into the identical CDR3. This chain joins TRGV9 and TRGJP. Germline CDR1 GITISATS, CDR2 ISYDGTV (reference sequence). V was clipped by 0 bases and J by 7 bases; unmatched bases: 3. This CDR3 has 16 residues. The CDR3 spells CALWEVRELGKKIKVF. The CDR3 bases are TGTGCCTTGTGGGAGGTGCGCGAGTTGGGCAAAAAAATCAAGGTATTT.

Points on this clone: A read error likely explains this, since a far larger clone differs by one base. Distinct nucleotide sequences in the sample also encode this CDR3. The chain has TRGV9 and TRGJP. Germline matching of the DNA provided the J gene here, since TCRdb leaves it blank. Unmatched junction bases numbered 6, after V lost 3 bases and J lost 7 bases. The CDR3 runs to 16 residues. The germline CDR1 and CDR2 sequences are GITISATS and ISYDGTV (reference sequence). The CDR3 spells CALWELQELGKKIKVF. The CDR3 nucleotides read TGTGCCTTGTGGGAGCTACAGGAGTTGGGCAAAAAAATCAAGGTATTT.

The chain uses TRGV9 and TRGJP. The J gene is not listed in TCRdb, so it was assigned here from a DNA match to germline. V lost 0 bases to trimming and J lost 7 bases; unmatched junction nucleotides: 3. The CDR3 is 16 amino acids. CDR1 and CDR2 (germline): GITISATS, ISYDGTV (reference sequence). The CDR3 bases are TGTGCCTTGTGGGAGGTGAACGAGTTGGGCAAAAAAATCAAGGTATTT. It yields the protein CALWEVNELGKKIKVF.

This clone is labeled as hyperexpanded. The DNA of the CDR3 is TGTGCCTTGTGGGAGGTGCCAGAGTTGGGCAAAAAAATCAAGGTATTT. Its protein is CALWEVPELGKKIKVF. The chain employs TRGV9 and TRGJP. TCRdb leaves out the J gene; it was filled in here by matching the DNA to germline. There are 16 residues in the CDR3. The ends lost 0 bases at V and 6 bases at J; junction bases unmatched: 2. CDR1 and CDR2 from the germline V gene are GITISATS and ISYDGTV (reference sequence).

Comments on this clone: A clone one base away is much larger, so this may be a read error. Other DNA sequences in this sample translate to the same CDR3. V and J are TRGV9 and TRGJP. TCRdb offers no J gene call, so here the DNA was matched to germline to obtain one. CDR3 length: 15 amino acids. J lost 7 bases, V lost 9 bases, and 9 bases had no gene match. Germline values: CDR1 GITISATS, CDR2 ISYDGTV (reference sequence). The CDR3 spells CALRVLELGKKIKVF. In DNA, the CDR3 is TGTGCCTTGAGGGTTTTGGAGTTGGGCAAAAAAATCAAGGTATTT.

This clone was detected only a few times. This sequence joins TRGV9 and TRGJP. TCRdb leaves out the J gene; it was filled in here by matching the DNA to germline. The CDR3 sequence is 16 residues long. From germline, CDR1 is GITISATS and CDR2 ISYDGTV (reference sequence). Unmatched junction bases numbered 4, after V lost 4 bases and J lost 4 bases. CDR3 amino acids: CALWDRQELGKKIKVF. The CDR3 bases are TGTGCCTTGTGGGACCGTCAAGAGTTGGGCAAAAAAATCAAGGTATTT.

Note on this clone: One junction end disagrees with the germline gene, perhaps due to a read error. The V call is TRGV9, the J call TRGJP. The J gene was not available in TCRdb and was assigned here by matching the DNA to germline segments. Germline CDR1 GITISATS, CDR2 ISYDGTV (reference sequence). The CDR3 runs to 19 residues. The CDR3 spells CALWEVQEGWELVKKIKVF. CDR3 sequence (DNA): TGTGCCTTGTGGGAGGTGCAAGAGGGTTGGGAGTTGGTCAAAAAAATCAAGGTATTT.

Judged by abundance, this clone is large (0.1 to 1%). This chain joins TRGV9 and TRGJP. The J gene comes from matching the DNA to germline here; TCRdb lacks it. Trimming removed 2 bases from V and 6 bases from J; junction bases left unmatched: 7. Looked up from germline, CDR1 is GITISATS and CDR2 is ISYDGTV (reference sequence). This CDR3 region has 17 residues. CDR3 region: CALWEATPELGKKIKVF. The CDR3 bases are TGTGCCTTGTGGGAGGCTACCCCAGAGTTGGGCAAAAAAATCAAGGTATTT.

This clone is labeled as large. The chain couples TRGV9 to TRGJP. TCRdb gives no J gene; it was assigned here by matching the DNA to germline. Germline V CDR1 and CDR2: GITISATS, ISYDGTV (reference sequence). V was pared by 2 bases and J by 4 bases, with 5 bases of the junction left unmatched. This CDR3 contains 17 residues. Written as DNA, the CDR3 is TGTGCCTTGTGGGAGGAACCTCAAGAGTTGGGCAAAAAAATCAAGGTATTT. Its translation is CALWEEPQELGKKIKVF.

This clone appeared a few times. This likely came from a read error, as a far larger clone is one base away. Within the sample, other DNA sequences also encode this same CDR3. J is TRGJP and V is TRGV9. TCRdb records no J gene; here it was assigned by comparing the DNA to germline. The CDR3 has 16 residues. The germline V gene encodes CDR1 GITISATS and CDR2 ISYDGTV (reference sequence). CDR3 bases: TGTGCCTTGTGGGAGGTGATAGAGCTGGGCAAAAAAATCAAGGTATTT. The encoded protein is CALWEVIELGKKIKVF.

There are a few counts of this clone. The protein held in TCRdb is that of a much larger clone and does not match this DNA's translation at residue 3, likely because of a read error; the protein shown is translated from the DNA. The V call is TRGV9, the J call TRGJP. TCRdb offers no J gene call, so here the DNA was matched to germline to obtain one. The CDR3 runs 16 residues. Germline V gene lookup returns CDR1 GITISATS and CDR2 ISYDGTV (reference sequence). The CDR3, as DNA: TGTGCCTCGTGGGAGGTGCAAGAGTTGGGCAAAAAAATCAAGGTATTT. It specifies CASWEVQELGKKIKVF.

By sample fraction, this clone is hyperexpanded (1% or more). In nucleotides, the CDR3 is TGTGCCACCTGGGACGGGGGAGCCTCGAATTTTGATTATAAGAAACTCTTT. It is translated as CATWDGGASNFDYKKLF. V usage is TRGV2 and J usage is TRGJ1 or TRGJ2. The J gene comes from matching the DNA to germline here; TCRdb lacks it. V was clipped by 0 bases and J by 5 bases; unmatched bases: 16. The CDR3 length is 17 residues. CDR1 and CDR2 from the germline V gene are EGSNGY and YDSYNSKV.